Detailed here is one T cell receptor beta chain. As originally analysed: Nucleated cell number was recorded as an estimate derived from reference gene primer amplification. This table comes from immunoSEQ multiplex PCR, and its TCRdb copy is limited to in-frame clones, with some not included. For V, J and clone size, that table is used; D and trimming come from the DNA. Of approximately 150,000 clones listed, approximately 84% are singletons. This specimen comes from a study of blood T cell repertoires in COVID-19. Study-level information: Samples came from the United States, Italy and Spain, spanning acute and convalescent COVID-19. The analysed material was cDNA or gDNA that came from T cells, B-cell-depleted T cells, or PBMCs.

The CDR3 runs 13 residues. With 3 bases removed from V and 1 base from J, the gap between germline ends came to 6 bases. Germline lookup yields CDR1 SEHNR and CDR2 FQNEAQ (reference sequence). Sequenced: peripheral blood. The TCR comes from a woman aged 50 to 60 with COVID-19, enrolled during active disease. This chain joins TRBV7-9 and TRBJ2-5; D might be TRBD2 (6 bases). Here the CDR3 reads CASSFSGQETQYF. The CDR3 region has the DNA TGTGCCAGCAGCTTTAGCGGCCAAGAGACCCAGTACTTC.